This T cell receptor (beta chain) was recorded in a study of cytomegalovirus exposure and HLA in healthy donors (dated by TCRdb to 2016 to 2017). With respect to the entire study: According to an earlier analysis of 587 of the donors, some 170 million T cells yielded some 110 million unique TCR beta sequences and around 280 Gb of sequence data. The T cell repertoires of around 670 subjects were profiled by immunosequencing and related to cytomegalovirus serostatus. A handful of DR-DQ haplotypes were treated as single units for association and clustering because of strong linkage in the cohort. In a later genetic analysis, genome-wide SNP genotypes for about three fifths of the roughly 670 donors were used, and that subset was treated as a discovery cohort. Class I and class II HLA loci were covered by the typing at four-digit resolution. The number of donors typed differed by locus, with roughly 629-640 for A, B, C, DRB1 and DQB1, about 500 for DQA1, 600 to 610 for DPA1, and some 450 for DPB1. Donor age, sex, ethnicity and CMV serostatus were compiled alongside the repertoire data. To predict cytomegalovirus infection status, the study combined high-throughput TCR immunosequencing, statistical association of individual TCRs with disease status, and machine learning. To study patterns of TCR occurrence, a later analysis re-analyzed previously published TCR beta repertoires from 600 to 750 donors and added high-resolution HLA genotyping. To decide whether each TCR beta V gene segment behaved as functional or pseudogenic, an earlier analysis of some 570 of the donors relied on high-throughput TCR beta sequencing. Of the roughly 390 genotyped donors, roughly 80% fell in the genetic ancestry cluster associated with self-reported Caucasian donors. The study aimed to test whether signatures of past pathogen exposure could be identified by cataloging public T cell receptors. A separate validation cohort of 100 to 150 different subjects was used in addition to the approximately 640-subject first cohort. On average, roughly 250,000 unique TCR beta nucleotide sequences were sequenced per donor among 398 genotyped donors of the cohort, with 15% to 20% of those sequences being non-productive. Rather than using new phenotypic data, the later analysis identified candidate immune exposures from TCR beta sequences and from how often those sequences occurred across donors. Roughly 320 gigabases of sequencing data and about 92 million unique TCR sequences made up an early release that covered around 640 HLA-typed donors. Every repertoire in the discovery cohort had been generated on one and the same sequencing platform.

This clone turned up a few times. The antigen it binds to is not known. No much larger clone exists at a distance of one base, and base qualities are not known. To prepare the library, the immunoSEQ multiplex PCR assay was applied. For the multiplex PCR, a mixture combining 60 forward primers for TCR Vbeta segments and 13 reverse primers for TCR Jbeta segments was used. The CDR3 region of rearranged TCR beta genes was amplified from genomic DNA by a multiplex PCR assay. The amplified TCR beta libraries were sequenced on the Illumina HiSeq System as 87-base-pair reads. The paper's data handling went like this. A later analysis counted some 74 million unique TCR beta chains across the 640 or so repertoires, and some 11 million of these chains were shared by at least two donors. Raw reads were error-corrected and collapsed into unique sequences by a nearest-neighbor algorithm in which closely related sequences were merged to remove PCR and sequencing errors. Alignment of CDR3 sequences to IMGT reference sequences was used to assign V, D and J gene segments. Each retained sequence needed at least a six-nucleotide match to both a V gene segment and a J gene segment. Rearrangements were classified as productive when the CDR3 lacked stop codons and remained in frame with V and J, and all other rearrangements were classified as non-productive. Following IMGT convention, CDR3 was defined as the stretch from the second conserved V-encoded cysteine to the conserved J-encoded phenylalanine. The earlier analysis of about 590 of the donors excluded sequences that lacked an unambiguous match to a single V gene segment. An earlier analysis of several hundred of the donors classified V segments as functional when productive rearrangements were above 56.7% and as segregating when the standard deviation between donors was above 5%. To diagnose cytomegalovirus status from the catalog of TCR beta chain sequences, a statistical classification framework was built. In a later analysis, TCR nucleotide sequences were compared against IMGT/GENE-DB human TR gene sequences so that V and J genes could be assigned. A later analysis assigned CDR3 sequences and most-parsimonious VDJ recombination scenarios with the TCRdist pipeline. In a later analysis, each TCR beta chain was defined by its CDR3 amino acid sequence together with its V-gene family, and reads lacking a unique V-gene family were excluded. As a way to deal with suspected cross-contamination and a sequencing artifact, a later analysis dropped hundreds of nucleotide sequences that were highly shared and had low generation probability. A later analysis calculated a clonal expansion index for each public chain from normalized within-repertoire ranks of inferred template counts. A later analysis computed generation probabilities with a VDJ recombination model fitted to out-of-frame rearrangements, and checked the results against IGoR. In a later analysis, hypergeometric tests were used to score TCR-TCR, TCR-HLA and TCR-CMV co-occurrence, with a repertoire-size bias correction applied to TCR pairs. A later analysis estimated false discovery rates by permuting HLA or CMV assignments 20 times. In a later analysis, co-occurring TCRs were grouped using DBSCAN, with TCRdist sequence similarity added in when clustering inside HLA-allele-positive subsets. Co-occurrence clustering excluded repertoires with fewer than 30,000 or more than 120,000 public chains, plus five with anomalous nucleotide sharing. TCRdb's version of the immuneACCESS table is confined to in-frame rearrangements and falls short of the full clone set. An unresolved V gene accounts for under half of the shortfall where checked; the remainder is of unknown origin. The DNA was the basis for D and trimming; V, J and clone size are from that table. Within this sample are over 100,000 clones, with roughly 63% of them counted one time only. Jointly, the top ten make up under 6.5% of the sample.

In total, 630 or so healthy bone marrow donors made up the cohort. At the time of sampling, all cohort members were nominally healthy, though unrecorded immune exposures were likely present. The donor tested CMV seropositive, placing the donor among the 290 or so seropositive members of the cohort. Each donor provided a peripheral blood sample, and peripheral blood mononuclear cells were used for TCR beta sequencing. Genomic DNA was extracted from the blood cell samples with the Qiagen DNeasy Blood Extraction Kit. The CDR3 sequence holds 13 residues, the cysteine and phenylalanine included. Of all the DNA, just the CDR3 is kept, 39 bases in frame from base 1. In the germline V gene (reference sequence), CDR1 corresponds to GTSNPN and CDR2 to SVGIG. V sheds 5 bases and J sheds 2 bases, leaving 10 bases between their ends. General findings and caveats noted by the study authors: In a later analysis, the rate of TCR association differed among HLA loci, with DRB1 alleles having the most associated TCRs and HLA-C alleles having the fewest. Linkage disequilibrium might explain the correlated functional status among segregating V segments, but an unknown experimental factor could not be excluded. Strong co-occurrence of HLA alleles, especially DR and DQ, made assigning TCR associations to individual alleles difficult. A few of the identified cytomegalovirus-associated TCR beta chains were confirmed in vitro to be specific for cytomegalovirus antigens. Presence/absence analyses assumed roughly uniform sequencing depth across donors, an assumption that may not hold. In a later genetic analysis, a missense DCLRE1C variant was associated with V-gene and J-gene trimming of TCR beta chains, and the association was replicated in an independent cohort. The study gave a list of under 200 TCR beta chains associated with cytomegalovirus. A cluster of highly shared sequence variants was judged likely to be a technical artifact of the sequencing pipeline. In an earlier analysis of around 500 of the donors, most TCR beta V segments appeared in productive rearrangements about 87% or about 30% of the time, broadly matching IMGT annotations. The authors suggested that the approach could potentially be extended to other disease states and immunological phenotypes. Specific HLA alleles were associated with some 15,000 TCR beta sequences at a false discovery rate of 0.05 in a later analysis. Because some donors lacked HLA typing at each locus, the association tests relied only on the typed subset. A later analysis reported that several top co-occurrence clusters appeared linked to parvovirus B19, influenza, CMV and Epstein-Barr virus. A later analysis found that HLA-associated TCR beta chains were more clonally expanded and had lower generation probabilities than equally common non-associated chains. In a later analysis, most CMV-associated TCR beta chains were found to appear HLA-restricted, with HLA associations seemingly driven largely by CMV exposure. For the cohort, immune exposure information was limited to CMV serostatus. Most TCR sequences were seen in very few donors, while some public TCRs were found in many individuals. Some IMGT-functional V segments, including TRBV6-2 and TRBV6-3, could not be told apart with the 87-base-pair reads, so those segments were excluded. In this cohort, only TCR beta chains were sequenced, and detectable features were limited by the absence of alpha or paired-chain data. The classifier was reported to diagnose cytomegalovirus status with high specificity and sensitivity in both the original and validation cohorts. Because counts were too low, roughly 16 rarely observed V segments, including chromosome 9 orphons, were left out of the earlier analysis of 500 to 750 of the donors. A later genetic analysis reported fewer N-insertions in productive TCRs among donors in an Asian-associated ancestry cluster than the approximately 670-donor mean. A further reported finding was that TCR beta sequences accurately predicted the HLA-A and HLA-B alleles for most subjects in the first cohort.

The chain couples TRBV30 to TRBJ1-5; a tentative D call is TRBD1 (5 bases match). The receptor was isolated from a woman aged 70 to 79 in good health and CMV-seropositive. Specimen: PBMCs. DNA sequence: TGTGCCTGGGGGACTACCGGCAATCAGCCCCAGCATTTT. This is translated as CAWGTTGNQPQHF.